Below, 6 T cell receptor beta chains from the same sample are listed, as sequenced in a study of beta chain features in type 1 diabetes. The study reverse transcribed the entire isolated RNA, so it sequenced expressed TCRB transcripts. Some clones are missing from TCRdb's copy, which holds only in-frame ones; the method was immunoSEQ multiplex PCR. The table shows about 260,000 clones, with 68% occurring only once. Sequencing was performed on naive CD4+ T cells from blood. These receptors came from a man aged 25 to 40 in good health.

The V call is TRBV30, the J call TRBJ1-1, with D uncertain. Germline V gene sequence: CDR1 GTSNPN, CDR2 SVGIG (reference sequence). Trimming removed 0 bases from V and 7 bases from J, with 9 bases in between. The CDR3 has 12 amino acids. CDR3 amino acids: CAWSVRQLEAFF. The CDR3 DNA reads TGTGCCTGGAGTGTACGGCAGCTTGAAGCTTTCTTT. Variable domain in full (rest from reference TRBV30 and TRBJ1-1): SQTIHQWPATLVQPVGSPLSLECTVEGTSNPNLYWYRQAAGRGLQLLFYSVGIGQISSEVPQNLSASRPQDRQFILSSKKLLLSDSGFYLCAWSVRQLEAFFGQGTRLTVV.

This chain joins TRBV7-9 and TRBJ1-6; 7 positions match TRBD1. Germline V CDR1 and CDR2: SEHNR, FQNEAQ (reference sequence). This CDR3 has 14 residues. Losses at the gene ends were 5 bases for V and 7 bases for J; bases not matched to a gene: 5. The CDR3 DNA is TGTGCCAGCAGCCTACAGGGGTGGAATTCACCCCTCCACTTT. Amino acid sequence: CASSLQGWNSPLHF.

The CDR3 is CSVELAQPTQYF. CDR3 coding DNA: TGCAGCGTTGAATTAGCCCAACCGACCCAGTACTTC. The chain employs TRBV29-1 and TRBJ2-5; D is unresolved. The germline V and J ends were trimmed by 2 bases and 7 bases, with 11 bases remaining between them. This CDR3 region has 12 residues. Germline CDR1 and CDR2: SQVTM and ANQGSEA.

This clone was observed a single time. J is TRBJ1-1 and V is TRBV15, with unresolved D. There are 13 residues in the CDR3. Trimming removed 6 bases at V and 3 bases at J, with 11 bases between. The germline V gene has CDR1 LNHNV and CDR2 YYDKDF (reference sequence). This chain's CDR3 is CATRLDGYTEAFF. The CDR3 DNA reads TGTGCCACCAGATTGGACGGATACACTGAAGCTTTCTTT.

The rearrangement joins TRBV25-1 to TRBJ1-1; TRBD1 matches at 7 bases. J gave up 1 base and V 2 bases, and 4 bases lay outside the gene matches. Per germline, CDR1 MGHDK and CDR2 SYGVNS. The CDR3 has 15 residues. The DNA for the CDR3 is TGTGCCAGCAGTGAACAACAGGGGAGGAACACTGAAGCTTTCTTT. This gives the protein CASSEQQGRNTEAFF.

This clone appeared a few times. The chain employs TRBV11-2 and TRBJ1-1; D is uncertain. Trimming stripped 3 bases from V and 2 bases from J, with 7 bases between. Germline V gene sequence: CDR1 SGHAT, CDR2 FQNNGV. This CDR3 has 13 residues. This CDR3 is CASSFAENTEAFF. CDR3 DNA sequence: TGTGCCAGCAGCTTCGCAGAAAACACTGAAGCTTTCTTT.